The rows below give T cell receptor beta chains drawn from one sample of a study of T cell responses to AZD1222 COVID-19 vaccine. Libraries were prepared by immunoSEQ multiplex PCR; TCRdb keeps only in-frame clonotypes and omits some of them. The table lists about 77,000 clones, around 90% of them singletons. This sample comprised peripheral blood, obtained 28 days after the second AZD1222 dose. These receptors were taken from an adult who received the AZD1222 COVID-19 vaccine. CDR3s include the opening cysteine and the closing phenylalanine or tryptophan. D genes are given only for firm matches. Only part of the rows carry a size: once, few, many, or a class if the clone is expanded.

TRBV20-1	.	TRBD2	TRBJ2-3	15	TGCAGTGCTAGTGAGCTAGCGGGAGCAACAGATACGCAGTATTTT	CSASELAGATDTQYF
TRBV27	.	.	TRBJ2-3	17	TGTGCCAGCGCCTCAGGGTGGGGGGTTGTGTCCACAGATACGCAGTATTTT	CASASGWGVVSTDTQYF
TRBV19	.	.	TRBJ1-5	12	TGTGCCAGTAGTATGATCGGTCAGCCCCAGCATTTT	CASSMIGQPQHF
TRBV5-6	.	.	TRBJ2-2	14	TGTGCCAGCAACCGAAACAGGGACACCGGGGAGCTGTTTTTT	CASNRNRDTGELFF
TRBV30	.	.	TRBJ1-5	14	TGTGCCTGGAGTGGGGTCCCCCGGGGAGGGCCCCAGCATTTT	CAWSGVPRGGPQHF
TRBV28	.	TRBD2	TRBJ2-2	18	TGTGCCAGCAGTTTCCCGACTAGTAGCGGGATTAACACCGGGGAGCTGTTTTTT	CASSFPTSSGINTGELFF
TRBV5-1	.	TRBD1	TRBJ2-1	14	TGCGCCAGCAGCTGGGACAGGTCGGAGGCTGAGCAGTTCTTC	CASSWDRSEAEQFF
TRBV3-1/TRBV3-2	few	.	TRBJ2-6	14	TGTGCCAGCGGAAGGTCTTCTGGGGCCAACGTCCTGACTTTC	CASGRSSGANVLTF
TRBV30	.	TRBD1	TRBJ2-7	14	TGTGCCAGAAGACAGGGGGAGACCTCCTACGAGCAGTACTTC	CARRQGETSYEQYF
TRBV28	.	TRBD1	TRBJ2-5	15	TGTGCCAGCAGTTTCACAGGGGGGCGCGGAGGGACCCAGTACTTC	CASSFTGGRGGTQYF
TRBV5-4	.	TRBD2	TRBJ2-5	14	TGTGCCAGCAGCTCTAGACTAGCAGAGGGGACCCAGTACTTC	CASSSRLAEGTQYF
TRBV12-3/TRBV12-4	once	.	TRBJ2-1	12	TGTGCCAGCAGAGCCGACGCGAGTGAGCAGTTCTTC	CASRADASEQFF
TRBV19	once	TRBD1	TRBJ1-1	15	TGTGCCAGTAGTCTCACAGGGGGGGGTAACACTGAAGCTTTCTTT	CASSLTGGGNTEAFF
TRBV7-2	.	.	TRBJ2-6	14	TGTGCCAGCAGCGGCACTATTGGGGCCAACGTCCTGACTTTC	CASSGTIGANVLTF
TRBV7-2	.	.	TRBJ2-3	13	TGTGCCAGCAGCCTGACGTTGGCGGATACGCAGTATTTT	CASSLTLADTQYF
TRBV27	.	TRBD1	TRBJ1-2	15	TGTGCCAGCAGTAGCCCACAGGGGGCGGAGGACGGCTACACCTTC	CASSSPQGAEDGYTF
TRBV3-1/TRBV3-2	.	.	TRBJ1-1	15	TGTGCCAGCAGCCAAGGGGCCAGCTTGAACACTGAAGCTTTCTTT	CASSQGASLNTEAFF
TRBV7-8	.	TRBD2	TRBJ2-1	17	TGTGCCAGCAGCGACGCTGTCTGGCGGGAGGGCCGGAATGAGCAGTTCTTC	CASSDAVWREGRNEQFF
TRBV9	.	.	TRBJ2-3	15	TGTGCCAGCAGCGTAGGTGTCGGGAGCACAGATACGCAGTATTTT	CASSVGVGSTDTQYF
TRBV7-8	once	.	TRBJ2-2	18	TGTGCCAGCAGCTTAGAGGTTAGCGGCTTCGCGAACACCGGGGAGCTGTTTTTT	CASSLEVSGFANTGELFF
TRBV11-1	.	.	TRBJ1-2	13	TGTGCCAGCAGCTTCCCAGGGAACTATGGCTACACCTTC	CASSFPGNYGYTF
TRBV19	.	TRBD1	TRBJ1-6	14	TGTGCCAGTAGTGGAGGGACAGGGGCTGCACCCCTCCACTTT	CASSGGTGAAPLHF
TRBV2	.	TRBD2	TRBJ2-5	15	TGTGCCAGCATAACCGGTAGCGGGGTTCAAGAGACCCAGTACTTC	CASITGSGVQETQYF
TRBV27	.	.	TRBJ1-5	18	TGTGCCAGCAGTCCTATACCACAATTAATCCAGGGAAAACAGCCCCAGCATTTT	CASSPIPQLIQGKQPQHF
TRBV12-2	.	.	TRBJ2-1	20	TGTGCAAGTCGCTTAGGCGGGCTAGCGGGGCCAAAGACCTCCTACAATGAGCAGTTCTTC	CASRLGGLAGPKTSYNEQFF
TRBV9	.	.	TRBJ2-1	13	TGTGCCAGCAGCGTAAACGGGAACTATGAGCAGTTCTTC	CASSVNGNYEQFF
TRBV18	.	.	TRBJ2-7	14	TGTGCCAGCTCACCACAGGGCCCAATCTACGAGCAGTACTTC	CASSPQGPIYEQYF
TRBV15	.	.	TRBJ2-3	16	TGTGCCACCAGCAGAGGCCCGCCAGGGGGCACAGATACGCAGTATTTT	CATSRGPPGGTDTQYF
TRBV7-8	.	.	TRBJ2-7	14	TGTGCCAGCACCCGTTGGCAGGACGTCGACGAGCAGTACTTC	CASTRWQDVDEQYF
TRBV7-2	.	.	TRBJ2-5	13	TGTGCCAGCAGCTTAGGGTTCCCAGAGACCCAGTACTTC	CASSLGFPETQYF
TRBV3-1/TRBV3-2	.	.	TRBJ2-2	16	TGTGCCAGCAGCAAATTTCGCCAGGAGAACACCGGGGAGCTGTTTTTT	CASSKFRQENTGELFF
TRBV3-1/TRBV3-2	.	.	TRBJ2-2	12	TGTGCCAGCAGGGGATACGAAGGGGAGCTGTTTTTT	CASRGYEGELFF
TRBV5-1	.	.	TRBJ2-5	11	TGCGCCAGCAGTTTGCAAGAGACCCAGTACTTC	CASSLQETQYF
TRBV12-3/TRBV12-4	.	.	TRBJ1-2	13	TGTGCCAGCAGTACAGGGCACGAAGGTGGCTACACCTTC	CASSTGHEGGYTF
TRBV2	.	.	TRBJ1-5	13	TGTGCCAGCATGTGGGACAGCAATCAGCCCCAGCATTTT	CASMWDSNQPQHF
TRBV30	.	TRBD1	TRBJ1-1	13	TGTGCCCGCCACTCGGACAGGGCGACTGAAGCTTTCTTT	CARHSDRATEAFF
TRBV19	.	.	TRBJ2-6	18	TGTGCCAGTAGGGGGGCCCGACAGGCTGATTCTGGGGCCAACGTCCTGACTTTC	CASRGARQADSGANVLTF